The present T cell receptor (beta chain) was sequenced within a study of blood T cell repertoires in COVID-19 (dated by TCRdb to between 2020 and 2021). Background on the whole study: Samples covering the acute and convalescent phases of COVID-19 were provided by collaborators in the United States, Italy and Spain. A freely available public database, intended as a resource for researchers studying the immune response to SARS-CoV-2, is where the repertoires were released. Nearly every sample came with metadata listing a de-identified subject ID, COVID-19 status, age in years and sex. The samples were drawn from the first 160 participants of the ongoing ImmuneRACE study and from 1,200 or so subjects provided by 6 global collaborators. Where HLA class I and class II types were available, the types were taken from metadata supplied by the sample provider, not from assay-based typing. Deeply sampled blood TCRbeta repertoires from subjects exposed to, actively infected with, or recovered from COVID-19 were included in the dataset. The material from the prospective study consisted of cDNA or gDNA derived from T cells, B-cell-depleted T cells, or PBMCs. Study-wide findings and limitations: The quantity of clinical and demographic metadata differed by source and by participant and was supplied without curation.

The CDR3 runs 13 amino acids, cysteine and phenylalanine included. The sequence is cut down to CDR3 DNA, 39 bases in frame from base 1. The germline V gene gives CDR1 as MNHEY and CDR2 as SVGAGI. From V the trimming removes 6 bases and from J it removes 1 base, while the gene matches leave 0 bases of the junction unaccounted for. Collaborating institutions collected whole blood in K2EDTA tubes following their own protocols. For TCRbeta analysis, collaborator samples were shipped as frozen whole blood, as isolated PBMCs, or as DNA extracted from either sample type. TCRbeta CDR3 regions were amplified from genomic DNA by means of the immunoSEQ Assay, a bias-controlled multiplex PCR. In the source study's methods: Within the assay, amplification of reference gene primers was used to estimate how many nucleated cells each sample contained. Sequence reads were collapsed and filtered to measure the absolute abundance of every unique TCRbeta CDR3 rearrangement. Productive Simpson clonality was computed per sample as the square root of Simpson's diversity index over productive rearrangements. The source is immuneACCESS, and TCRdb retained only in-frame sequences with V and J called. Part of the clones is not carried over; for the studies checked, unresolved V genes explain less than half of this, and the remainder is unexplained. V and J calls and clone size are given by that table; D and trimming were obtained from the DNA. Recorded for this sample are roughly 13,000 clones; around nine tenths of them occurred a single time. The ten largest clones represent around 15% of the sample.

About this clone itself: Which antigen it targets is not known. The record has no base qualities; no much larger clone is one base away.

This chain joins TRBV6-5 to TRBJ1-5; TRBD1 fits 7 bases in the junction. This receptor was obtained from a human donor with active COVID-19. The donor label of this sample is uncertain. The specimen was peripheral blood. The sequenced DNA is TGTGCCAGCAGAGGGGGCAGCAATCAGCCCCAGCATTTT. This is translated as CASRGGSNQPQHF.